The rows below give T cell receptor beta chains drawn from one sample of a study of metastatic and nonmetastatic thyroid tumors. Using MiXCR, TCRdb reanalyzed the PCR reads. Among about 27,000 clones listed, about 15% were seen once. The sample consisted of blood. The source is a male donor with papillary thyroid cancer or a benign thyroid nodule (not recorded which). Some clones in this sample may be carry-over from other donors' samples. Each CDR3 is given with its conserved first and last residue.

CDR3 protein,V gene,J gene
CASSITGANYGYTF,TRBV19,TRBJ1-2
CASSADREGSEQFF,TRBV6-4,TRBJ2-1
CASSPGPGPGNTQYF,TRBV7-7,TRBJ2-3
CASSFGTGNTEAFF,TRBV11-3,TRBJ1-1
CASSQVGRALQYF,TRBV3-1,TRBJ2-7
CASSDWGRGGYTF,TRBV6-1,TRBJ1-2
CASSPSATEAFF,TRBV6-1,TRBJ1-1
CASSFRFYNVLTF,TRBV27,TRBJ2-6
CASSRQRQTSSYNEQFF,TRBV4-1,TRBJ2-1
CASSGMGSNQPQHF,TRBV2,TRBJ1-5
CASSLGAQLSNQPQHF,TRBV5-8,TRBJ1-5
CSATDDRNTEAFF,TRBV20-1,TRBJ1-1
CSASLDSGPWTQHF,TRBV20-1,TRBJ1-5
CASSPNYGRSSYEQYF,TRBV7-6,TRBJ2-7
CASRGPKDSEKLFF,TRBV4-2,TRBJ1-4
CASSSTANSPLHF,TRBV13,TRBJ1-6
CASSFMMGQSEAFF,TRBV27,TRBJ1-1
CASSYSTGATLYGYTF,TRBV6-5,TRBJ1-2
CASSYSWARAYEQYF,TRBV12-3/TRBV12-4,TRBJ2-7
CASSLADREETQYF,TRBV7-9,TRBJ2-5
CASSLGPLAANQETQYF,TRBV7-2,TRBJ2-5
CASSQGGGVAYNEQFF,TRBV4-1,TRBJ2-1
CASGLPPGGQGVSEQFF,TRBV12-5,TRBJ2-1
CASSPPGLDGYTF,TRBV18,TRBJ1-2
CASSQDYAETQYF,TRBV4-2,TRBJ2-5
CSVPLFNEQFF,TRBV29-1,TRBJ2-1
CASSATGTNTDTQYF,TRBV9,TRBJ2-3
CASSFGTGVEQYF,TRBV5-1,TRBJ2-7
CASSSRTSTIHNEQFF,TRBV9,TRBJ2-1
CASSPGQRETQYF,TRBV11-2,TRBJ2-5
CASSNWSTTGELFF,TRBV19,TRBJ2-2
CSARARDNSYEQYF,TRBV20-1,TRBJ2-7
CASTPPRTNTDTQYF,TRBV28,TRBJ2-3
CASSLEAASGNTIYF,TRBV5-1,TRBJ1-3
CASTGTGGADTQYF,TRBV2,TRBJ2-3
CASSTWDRNSPIHF,TRBV19,TRBJ1-6
CASSQVWTRGRAGELFF,TRBV14,TRBJ2-2
CASSYRTGEIGRAFF,TRBV27,TRBJ1-1
CASSLLGRMNTEAFF,TRBV7-4,TRBJ1-1
CASIGTSGGPGTGELFF,TRBV6-1,TRBJ2-2
CASSTLTGGNYGYTF,TRBV6-1,TRBJ1-2
CSATGIYNEKLFF,TRBV20-1,TRBJ1-4
CASSQVGGGSDTQYF,TRBV6-1,TRBJ2-3
CASSENPEVYEQYF,TRBV9,TRBJ2-7
CSPGSANYNSPLHF,TRBV20-1,TRBJ1-6